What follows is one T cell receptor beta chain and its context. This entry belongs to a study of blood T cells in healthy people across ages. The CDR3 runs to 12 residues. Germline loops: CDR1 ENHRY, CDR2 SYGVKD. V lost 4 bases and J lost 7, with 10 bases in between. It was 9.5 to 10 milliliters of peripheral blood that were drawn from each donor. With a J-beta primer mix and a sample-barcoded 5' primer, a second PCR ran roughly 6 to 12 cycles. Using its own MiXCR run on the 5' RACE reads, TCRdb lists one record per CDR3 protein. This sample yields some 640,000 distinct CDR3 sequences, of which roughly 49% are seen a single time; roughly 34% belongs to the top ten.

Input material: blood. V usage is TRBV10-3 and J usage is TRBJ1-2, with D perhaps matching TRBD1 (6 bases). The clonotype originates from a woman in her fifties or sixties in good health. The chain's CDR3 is CAISVGGSGYTF. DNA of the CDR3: TGTGCCATCAGTGTAGGGGGTTCTGGCTACACCTTC.